This entry lists 27 T cell receptor beta chains sequenced from one sample in a study of T cells in Graves' hyperthyroidism and ophthalmopathy. Regions amplified from RNA transcripts were the TCR beta CDR3 regions. When the TCR CDR3 underwent first-round RT-PCR, the HTBI primer set was used. TCRdb re-called the multiplex PCR reads through MiXCR, storing one row per CDR3 protein. This table has about 360,000 distinct CDR3 sequences, about 13% appearing once. Sequencing input: blood. These receptors originate from a woman between 18 and 30 years old with Graves' hyperthyroidism.

This clonotype has at least ten counts. The chain employs TRBV7-9 and TRBJ1-1; a weak D match, TRBD1 (5 bases). The CDR3 runs 14 residues. Germline values: CDR1 SEHNR, CDR2 FQNEAQ (reference sequence). V was pared by 5 bases and J by 6 bases, with 16 bases between. The CDR3 loop is CASSPRGADPEAFF. For the CDR3, the DNA is TGTGCCAGCAGCCCGAGGGGAGCGGATCCTGAAGCTTTCTTT.

The rearrangement uses TRBV18 and TRBJ1-2, with a weak D call TRBD1 (6 bases). Trimming removed 6 bases from V and 1 base from J, with 12 bases in between. CDR1 is KGHSH, CDR2 LQKENI, per germline. The CDR3 runs 14 residues. In nucleotides, the CDR3 is TGTGCCAGCTCGGACAGTCTCCTTAACTATGGCTACACCTTC. This gives the protein CASSDSLLNYGYTF.

This clonotype has at least ten counts. The chain combines TRBV7-8 with TRBJ1-1, with D unresolved. V lost 3 bases, J lost 3 bases, and 17 bases lay in between. Germline V gene sequence: CDR1 SGHVS, CDR2 FQNEAQ. The CDR3 runs to 16 residues. Written as DNA, the CDR3 is TGTGCCAGCAGCTTCCGACTCCTAACCCGGGACACTGAAGCTTTCTTT. Its translation: CASSFRLLTRDTEAFF.

The sample holds many counts of this clonotype. The V call is TRBV4-1, the J call TRBJ2-2, with a weak D call TRBD2 (6 bases). Germline V gives CDR1 MGHRA, CDR2 YSYEKL. This CDR3 has 17 residues. Deletions cut 4 bases from V and 1 base from J, with 16 bases between. CDR3 DNA: TGCGCCAGCAGCCTGAGCCCAACGGGACTGAACACCGGGGAGCTGTTTTTT. This encodes CASSLSPTGLNTGELFF.

This clonotype has ten or more counts. The rearrangement links TRBV7-2 to TRBJ2-5; D remains unclear. This CDR3 has 13 amino acids. Germline CDR1 reads SGHTA; CDR2 reads FQGNSA. V was cut by 1 base and J by 5 bases, with 8 bases left in between. CDR3: CASSLVLGETQYF. In DNA, the CDR3 is TGTGCCAGCAGCTTAGTTTTAGGGGAGACCCAGTACTTC.

The table lists this clonotype with many counts. This rearrangement joins TRBV20-1 to TRBJ1-2; D is unresolved. CDR3 length equals 14 residues. Trimming pared 1 base from V and 2 bases from J, leaving 11 bases between. Per the germline V gene, CDR1 is DFQATT and CDR2 is SNEGSKA (reference sequence). In nucleotides, the CDR3 is TGCAGTGCTAGAGGAGAGACGACCAACTATGGCTACACCTTC. This codes for CSARGETTNYGYTF.

This clonotype has at least ten counts. CDR3 amino acids: CASSPQIGQLTEAFF. For the CDR3, the DNA is TGTGCCAGCAGCCCACAAATAGGACAACTAACTGAAGCTTTCTTT. The chain links TRBV3-1 to TRBJ1-1; D possibly corresponds to TRBD1 (5 bases). The CDR3 covers 15 residues. The V gene's germline CDR1 is LGHDT and CDR2 YNNKEL (reference sequence). Trimming pared 4 bases from V and 5 bases from J, leaving 17 bases between.

This clonotype was found many times. V usage is TRBV20-1 and J usage is TRBJ1-3, with no clear D. The germline gives CDR1 DFQATT, CDR2 SNEGSKA (reference sequence). The CDR3 sequence is 12 residues long. Trimming cost V 7 bases and J 0 bases, with 7 bases left between them. This chain's CDR3 is CSVGSSGNTIYF. CDR3 coding DNA: TGCAGTGTCGGGAGCTCTGGAAACACCATATATTTT.

The chain recombines TRBV9 with TRBJ1-1; 7 nucleotides match TRBD1. Germline CDR1 and CDR2: SGDLS and YYNGEE. V shed 0 bases, J shed 0 bases, and the junction held 14 bases outside the gene matches. This CDR3 spans 19 amino acids. The CDR3 nucleotides are TGTGCCAGCAGCGTAGTCCCCCTGGACAGGCCAGCCGTGAACACTGAAGCTTTCTTT. Its translation: CASSVVPLDRPAVNTEAFF. The full variable domain, completed using reference TRBV9 and TRBJ1-1, is DSGVTQTPKHLITATGQRVTLRCSPRSGDLSVYWYQQSLDQGLQFLIQYYNGEERAKGNILERFSAQQFPDLHSELNLSSLELGDSALYFCASSVVPLDRPAVNTEAFFGQGTRLTVV.

V is TRBV27 and J is TRBJ2-3; TRBD2 is a possible D gene (5 bases). V gave up 0 bases and J gave up 4 bases, with 11 bases separating them. Germline V CDR1 and CDR2: MNHEY, SMNVEV (reference sequence). The CDR3 extends over 15 amino acids. The chain's CDR3 is CASSLSLDPSDTQYF. The DNA of the CDR3 is TGTGCCAGCAGTTTATCACTAGACCCCTCAGATACGCAGTATTTT.

This clonotype was detected ten times or more. CDR3 amino acids: CASSPGSGIAKNIQYF. The CDR3 DNA is TGTGCCAGCAGCCCCGGAAGCGGGATAGCCAAAAACATTCAGTACTTC. V usage is TRBV6-2 or TRBV6-3 and J usage is TRBJ2-4; 7 bases map to TRBD2. V trimming: 6 bases; J trimming: 0 bases; junction bases outside the gene matches: 8. CDR1 is MNHEY and CDR2 is SVGEGT in the germline V gene. The CDR3 has 16 amino acids.

This clonotype showed up many times. The CDR3 DNA reads as TGTGCCAGCTCCGGGACTAGAGCCTACGAGCAGTACTTC. This sequence encodes CASSGTRAYEQYF. The rearrangement uses TRBV28 and TRBJ2-7; 8 nucleotides line up with TRBD2. Germline V gives CDR1 MDHEN, CDR2 SYDVKM. This CDR3 has 13 amino acids. The junction had 5 bases not matched to a gene; V was cut back by 8 bases and J by 2 bases.

The chain uses TRBV19 and TRBJ2-7; D might be TRBD2 (6 bases). This CDR3 spans 16 amino acids. V lost 1 base, J lost 0 bases, and 13 bases lay in between. Germline V gives CDR1 LNHDA, CDR2 SQIVND (reference sequence). CDR3 amino acids: CASSIGWEAGSYEQYF. CDR3 DNA sequence: TGTGCCAGTAGTATAGGTTGGGAGGCTGGCTCCTACGAGCAGTACTTC.

This clonotype was recorded many times. V is TRBV15 and J is TRBJ1-1; no clear D gene. Trimming took off 0 bases at V and 7 bases at J, with 9 bases between the two ends. Germline CDR1 LNHNV, CDR2 YYDKDF (reference sequence). This CDR3 contains 13 residues. The CDR3 DNA reads as TGTGCCACCAGCAGAGACGGAAGGCTTGAAGCTTTCTTT. It encodes CATSRDGRLEAFF.

This clonotype has ten or more counts. The rearrangement uses TRBV7-9 and TRBJ1-1, with 8 nucleotides matching TRBD1. This CDR3 contains 14 residues. Germline V lookup: CDR1 SEHNR, CDR2 FQNEAQ (reference sequence). Unmatched junction bases numbered 3, after V lost 5 bases and J lost 1 base. The CDR3 spells CASSPRGRNTEAFF. The CDR3, as DNA: TGTGCCAGCAGCCCCAGGGGGCGGAACACTGAAGCTTTCTTT.

This clonotype was seen more than once but under ten times. The CDR3 ends on some other residue instead of the conserved phenylalanine or tryptophan, so this is likely a read error. This chain links TRBV5-1 with TRBJ1-5, with a possible D match to TRBD1 (5 bases). The V end was cut by 4 bases, the J end by 0 bases, with 11 bases between. Germline CDR1 and CDR2: SGHRS and YFSETQ. This CDR3 has 15 residues. This CDR3 is CASSPGDVSNQPQHV. In nucleotides, the CDR3 is TGCGCCAGCAGCCCTGGGGACGTTAGCAATCAGCCCCAGCATGTT.

This clonotype has at least ten counts. This chain joins TRBV6-1 and TRBJ2-2; perhaps TRBD2 as D (6 bases). In germline, CDR1 is MNHNS, CDR2 SASEGT. Trimming took off 8 bases at V and 7 bases at J, with 14 bases between the two ends. This CDR3 is 13 amino acids long. This CDR3 is CASGGTLHGELFF. The CDR3 bases are TGTGCCAGCGGGGGGACTCTCCACGGGGAGCTGTTTTTT.

The chain combines TRBV5-8 with TRBJ2-3, with D possibly TRBD2 on 5 matching bases. V lost 4 bases, J lost 3 bases, and 18 bases lay in between. The CDR3 length is 16 residues. In germline, CDR1 is SGHTS, CDR2 YDEGEE. The CDR3 is CASSEADVLRTDTQYF. CDR3 in DNA: TGTGCCAGCAGCGAAGCGGACGTACTACGGACAGATACGCAGTATTTT.

As concerns this clonotype: An end of the junction does not agree with germline; a read error may underlie this. The J gene is TRBJ2-1, the V gene TRBV7-3, with 9 bases lining up with TRBD2. Germline CDR1 and CDR2: SGHTA and FQGTGA. The CDR3 contains 15 residues. The CDR3 nucleotides read TGCGCCAGCAGCCAATGGGCGGGGGGGCGTAATGAGCAGTTCTTC. Its translation is CASSQWAGGRNEQFF.

This sequence joins TRBV9 and TRBJ1-2; no clear D gene. Germline lookup yields CDR1 SGDLS and CDR2 YYNGEE. This CDR3 is 13 amino acids long. V lost 0 bases and J 8 bases, leaving 11 bases between the germline ends. In nucleotides, the CDR3 is TGTGCCAGCAGCGTAGTTAACAGCATCGGCTACACCTTC. This gives the protein CASSVVNSIGYTF.

This clonotype has ten or more counts. This sequence joins TRBV10-3 and TRBJ2-7; maybe TRBD2 (5 bases). Germline CDR1 and CDR2: ENHRY and SYGVKD. CDR3 length: 13 amino acids. The V and J ends lost 4 bases and 6 bases respectively, with 13 bases between them. The CDR3 is CAISGRRAGEQYF. The CDR3 DNA reads as TGTGCCATCAGTGGCCGCCGCGCGGGCGAGCAGTACTTC.

This clonotype was seen only a few times. This sequence joins TRBV4-1 and TRBJ2-7; D tentatively fits TRBD1 or TRBD2 (5 bases each). CDR1 is MGHRA, CDR2 YSYEKL, per germline. V dropped 5 bases and J dropped 0 bases, with 14 bases sitting between them. The length of the CDR3 is 15 residues. DNA of the CDR3: TGCGCCAGCAGCTCGGACGGGGCGAGCTCCTACGAGCAGTACTTC. It codes for CASSSDGASSYEQYF.

This clonotype was recorded at least ten times. V gene TRBV7-9 combines with J gene TRBJ2-1; tentatively, D is TRBD1 (6 bases). The V and J ends lost 2 bases and 8 bases respectively, with 19 bases between them. This CDR3 spans 16 amino acids. Germline assignment: CDR1 SEHNR and CDR2 FQNEAQ (reference sequence). DNA of the CDR3: TGTGCCAGCAGCTTATATTTGGATCGCAGGGGAGATGAGCAGTTCTTC. Encoded protein: CASSLYLDRRGDEQFF.

This clonotype was detected a few times. The CDR3 loop is CASSLEASTEQFF. The CDR3 coding sequence is TGTGCCAGCAGCTTAGAGGCAAGTACTGAGCAGTTCTTC. The chain is built from TRBV7-9 and TRBJ2-1; D not certain. This CDR3 contains 13 residues. The germline V gene has CDR1 SEHNR and CDR2 FQNEAQ (reference sequence). V gave up 1 base and J gave up 9 bases, with 10 bases separating them.

This clonotype was picked up many times. J is TRBJ1-5 and V is TRBV20-1, with 9 bases fitting TRBD1. There are 14 residues in the CDR3. CDR1 is DFQATT, CDR2 SNEGSKA, per germline (reference sequence). J gave up 2 bases and V 6 bases, and 5 bases lay outside the gene matches. The CDR3 spells CSAKQGAGNQPQHF. CDR3 nucleotide sequence: TGCAGTGCCAAACAGGGGGCCGGCAATCAGCCCCAGCATTTT.

The V and J genes are TRBV19 and TRBJ1-2; D gene unclear. The CDR3 contains 13 residues. Germline CDR1 LNHDA, CDR2 SQIVND (reference sequence). The ends were cut back, 8 bases at V and 7 bases at J, with 17 bases in the middle. This CDR3 reads CASPLQPSGGYTF. Written as DNA, the CDR3 is TGTGCCAGTCCCCTGCAACCTTCCGGTGGCTACACCTTC.

This clonotype has at least ten counts. DNA for the CDR3: TGCAGTGCTAGGGGAGGGGGAAAGAGCTCGGGCACAGATACGCAGTATTTT. Protein sequence: CSARGGGKSSGTDTQYF. V is TRBV20-1 and J is TRBJ2-3; tentative D call: TRBD2 (7 bases). The CDR3 loop spans 17 amino acids. The germline V and J ends were trimmed by 3 bases and 1 base, with 20 bases remaining between them. The germline gives CDR1 DFQATT, CDR2 SNEGSKA (reference sequence).